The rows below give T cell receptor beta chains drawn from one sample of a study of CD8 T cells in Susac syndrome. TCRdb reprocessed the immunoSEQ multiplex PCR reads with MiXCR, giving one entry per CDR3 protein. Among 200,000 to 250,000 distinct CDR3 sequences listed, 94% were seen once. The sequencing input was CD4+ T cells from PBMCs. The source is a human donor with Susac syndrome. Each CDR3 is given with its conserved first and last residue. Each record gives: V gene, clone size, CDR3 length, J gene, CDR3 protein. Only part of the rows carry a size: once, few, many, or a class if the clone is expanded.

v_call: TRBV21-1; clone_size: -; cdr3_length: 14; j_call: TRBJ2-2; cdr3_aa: CASSGGGNTGELFF
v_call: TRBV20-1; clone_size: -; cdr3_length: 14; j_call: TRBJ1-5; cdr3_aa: CSARDLQGNQPQHF
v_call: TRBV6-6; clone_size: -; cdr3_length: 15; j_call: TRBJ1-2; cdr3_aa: CASSYSPRANYGYTF
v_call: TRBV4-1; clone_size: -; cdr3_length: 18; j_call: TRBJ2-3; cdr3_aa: CASSPGLAGVLSTDTQYF
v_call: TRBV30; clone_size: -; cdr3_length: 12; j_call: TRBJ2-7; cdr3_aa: CAWSKGGYEQYF
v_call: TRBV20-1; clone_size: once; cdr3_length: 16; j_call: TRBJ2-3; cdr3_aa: CSAVARRGAHTDTQYF
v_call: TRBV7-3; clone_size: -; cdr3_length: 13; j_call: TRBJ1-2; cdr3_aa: CASSLSGGDGYTF
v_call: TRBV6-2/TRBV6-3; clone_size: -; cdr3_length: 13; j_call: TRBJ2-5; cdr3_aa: CASSPRGQETQYF
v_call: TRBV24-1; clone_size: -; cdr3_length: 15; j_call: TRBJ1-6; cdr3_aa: CATSDSRNPFGTLHF
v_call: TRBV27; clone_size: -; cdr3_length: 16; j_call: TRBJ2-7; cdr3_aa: CASSLNPGAGNYEQYF
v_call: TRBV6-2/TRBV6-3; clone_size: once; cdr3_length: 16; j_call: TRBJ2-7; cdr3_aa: CASSYSLRQVAYEQYF
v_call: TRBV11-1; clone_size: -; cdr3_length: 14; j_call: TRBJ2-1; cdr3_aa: CASKHSPPSNEQFF
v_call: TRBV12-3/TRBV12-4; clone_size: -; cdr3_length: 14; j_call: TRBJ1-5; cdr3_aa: CASSFGRFNQPQHF
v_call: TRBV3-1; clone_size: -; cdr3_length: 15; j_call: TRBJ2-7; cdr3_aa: CASSQGGVDSYEQYF
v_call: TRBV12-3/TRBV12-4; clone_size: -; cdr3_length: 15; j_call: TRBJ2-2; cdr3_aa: CATGQGALNTGELFF
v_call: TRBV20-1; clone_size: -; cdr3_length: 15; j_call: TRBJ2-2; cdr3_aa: CSAPRQVALGGELFF
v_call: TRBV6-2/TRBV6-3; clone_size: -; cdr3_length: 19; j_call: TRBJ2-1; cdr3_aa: CASSYPSKPTSGEYNEQFF
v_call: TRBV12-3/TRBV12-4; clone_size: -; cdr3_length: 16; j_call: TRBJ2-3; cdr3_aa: CASSSGQQGDTDTQYF
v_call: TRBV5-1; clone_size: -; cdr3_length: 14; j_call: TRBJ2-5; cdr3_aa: CASSDDTRGETQYF
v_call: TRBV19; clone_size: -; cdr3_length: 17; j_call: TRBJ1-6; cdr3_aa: CASSMQTGGTKNSPLHF
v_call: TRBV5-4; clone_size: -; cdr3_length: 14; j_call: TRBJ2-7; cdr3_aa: CASSLIGTAYEQYF
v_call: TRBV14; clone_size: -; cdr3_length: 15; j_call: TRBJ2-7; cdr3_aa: CASSQRGQGTHEQYF
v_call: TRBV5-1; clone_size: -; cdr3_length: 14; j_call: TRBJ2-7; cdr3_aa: CASGSTGGTYEQYF
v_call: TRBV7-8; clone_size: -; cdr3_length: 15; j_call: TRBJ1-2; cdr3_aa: CASSLAWDREGGYTF
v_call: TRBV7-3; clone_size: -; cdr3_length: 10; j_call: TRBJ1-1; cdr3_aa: CAGKNTEAFF
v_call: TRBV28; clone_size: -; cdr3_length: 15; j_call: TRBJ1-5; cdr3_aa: CASSLSMGSNQPQHF
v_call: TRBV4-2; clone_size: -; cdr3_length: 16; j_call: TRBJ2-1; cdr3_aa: CASSQVEGAPDNEQFF
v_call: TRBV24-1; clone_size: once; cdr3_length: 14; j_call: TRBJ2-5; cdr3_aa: CATGVAGDKETQYF
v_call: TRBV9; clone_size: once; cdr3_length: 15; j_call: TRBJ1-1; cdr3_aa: CASSADRAWGTEAFF
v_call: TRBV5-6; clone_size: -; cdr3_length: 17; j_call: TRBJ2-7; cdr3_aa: CASSPTGLQGRVYEQYF
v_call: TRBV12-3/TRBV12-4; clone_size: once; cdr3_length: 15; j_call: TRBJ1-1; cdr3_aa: CASSWDRVENTEAFF
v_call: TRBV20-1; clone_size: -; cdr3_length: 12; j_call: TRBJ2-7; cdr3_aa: CSASQVIYEQYF
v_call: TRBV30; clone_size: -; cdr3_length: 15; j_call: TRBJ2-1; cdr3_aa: CAWRYKRGGSNEQFF
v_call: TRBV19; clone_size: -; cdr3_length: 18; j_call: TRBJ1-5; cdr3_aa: CASSMPPLSAGGNQPQHF
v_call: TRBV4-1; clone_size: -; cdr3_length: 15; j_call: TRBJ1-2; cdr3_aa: CASSQGGTGVYGYTF
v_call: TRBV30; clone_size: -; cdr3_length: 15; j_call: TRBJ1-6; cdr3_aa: CAWSVKGGANSPLHF
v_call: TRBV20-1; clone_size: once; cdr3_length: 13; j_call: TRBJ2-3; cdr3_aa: CSAEPSSADTQYF
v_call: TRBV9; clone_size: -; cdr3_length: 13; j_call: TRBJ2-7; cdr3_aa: CASSPPAGLEQYF
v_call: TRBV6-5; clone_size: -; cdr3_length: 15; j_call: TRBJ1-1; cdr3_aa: CASRRDFTQGAEAFF
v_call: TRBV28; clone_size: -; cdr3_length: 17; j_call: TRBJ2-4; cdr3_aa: CASSFRGLAGGKNIQYF